The clone carrying this T cell receptor beta chain was detected once. Its antigen is still unknown. This sample was included in a study of graft-versus-host responses after intestinal transplantation. J gave up 6 bases and V 0 bases, and 11 bases lay outside the gene matches. The CDR3 extends over 16 amino acids. Germline CDR1 SGHRS, CDR2 YFSETQ. Method: immunoSEQ multiplex PCR; TCRdb's copy keeps in-frame clones and lacks some. This sample carries over 100,000 clones, roughly nine tenths of them seen once, and the ten largest clones take approximately 0.22%. The sequence came from a human donor who was the organ donor for an intestinal transplant. This rearrangement joins TRBV5-1 to TRBJ1-1, with 7 bases identical to TRBD1. Specimen: unstimulated CD4+ T cells sorted from spleen or lymph node cells, collected before transplant. DNA of the CDR3: TGCGCCAGCAGCTTGGCCGTAGGGACAGCAAGGGCTGAAGCTTTCTTT. As protein: CASSLAVGTARAEAFF.